Described below is a single T cell receptor beta chain sequence and its context. As yet, its antigen is unknown. The sample belongs to a study of early T cells in non-severe SARS-CoV-2 infection. Study in general: The sequenced material was bulk RNA from unsorted whole blood, and its chains were unpaired.

CDR1 is MNHNY and CDR2 is SVGAGI in the germline V gene (reference sequence). The CDR3 runs to 14 residues. The V end was cut by 0 bases, the J end by 2 bases, with 7 bases between. Unique molecular identifiers were attached to individual cDNA molecules. In TCRdb, the 5' RACE reads were re-called with MiXCR into one record per CDR3 protein. This table has about 87,000 distinct CDR3 sequences, around 15% appearing once. General study findings and limits: A preference for anti-spike CD8 responses marked VDJdb matching, which missed private and CD4 specificities.

The source of this sequence is an adult who was a healthcare worker with PCR-confirmed SARS-CoV-2 infection or an uninfected control (not recorded which). The material sequenced was whole blood. The chain joins TRBV6-6 to TRBJ2-5, with D perhaps TRBD1 (5 bases). The CDR3 DNA reads TGTGCCAGCAGTTACTCGGGGCCTCAAGAGACCCAGTACTTC. It encodes CASSYSGPQETQYF.